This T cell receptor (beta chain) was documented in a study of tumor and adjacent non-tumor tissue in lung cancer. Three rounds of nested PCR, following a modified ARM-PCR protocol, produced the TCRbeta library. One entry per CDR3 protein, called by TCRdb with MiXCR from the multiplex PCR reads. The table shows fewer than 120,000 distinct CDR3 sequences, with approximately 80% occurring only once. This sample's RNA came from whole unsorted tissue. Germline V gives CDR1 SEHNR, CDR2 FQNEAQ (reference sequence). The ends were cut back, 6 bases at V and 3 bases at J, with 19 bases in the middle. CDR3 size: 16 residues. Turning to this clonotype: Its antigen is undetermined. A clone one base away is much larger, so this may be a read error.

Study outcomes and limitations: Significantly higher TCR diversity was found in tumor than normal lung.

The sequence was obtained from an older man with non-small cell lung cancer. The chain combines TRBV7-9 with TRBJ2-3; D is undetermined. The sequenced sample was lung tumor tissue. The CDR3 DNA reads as TGTGCCAGCAGTTACTCAAGCCTCCTTGTTACAGATACGCAGTATTTT. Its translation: CASSYSSLLVTDTQYF.